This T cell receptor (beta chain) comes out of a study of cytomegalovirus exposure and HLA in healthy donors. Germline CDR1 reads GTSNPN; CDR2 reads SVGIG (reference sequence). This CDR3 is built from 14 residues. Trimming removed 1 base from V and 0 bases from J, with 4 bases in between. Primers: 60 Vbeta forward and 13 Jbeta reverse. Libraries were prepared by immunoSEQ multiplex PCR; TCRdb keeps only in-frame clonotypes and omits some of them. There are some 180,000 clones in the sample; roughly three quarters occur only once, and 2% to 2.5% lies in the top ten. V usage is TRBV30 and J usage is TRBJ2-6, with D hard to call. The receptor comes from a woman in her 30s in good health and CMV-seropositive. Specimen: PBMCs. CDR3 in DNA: TGTGCCTGGAGTGGTCTCTCTGGGGCCAACGTCCTGACTTTC. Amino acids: CAWSGLSGANVLTF. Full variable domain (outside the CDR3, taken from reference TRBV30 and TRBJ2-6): SQTIHQWPATLVQPVGSPLSLECTVEGTSNPNLYWYRQAAGRGLQLLFYSVGIGQISSEVPQNLSASRPQDRQFILSSKKLLLSDSGFYLCAWSGLSGANVLTFGAGSRLTVL.